The clone carrying this T cell receptor beta chain was recorded a few times. Antigen: not known. TCRdb itself ran the PCR reads through MiXCR, one entry per CDR3 protein. Here the sample spans about half a million distinct CDR3 sequences, about a quarter being singletons. CDR3 length equals 15 residues. Trimming stripped 5 bases from V and 2 bases from J, with 16 bases between. From germline, CDR1 is MNHEY and CDR2 SMNVEV (reference sequence). The source of the sample is a study of molecular identifiers for immune sequencing clone quantification. Overall study findings and caveats: Jurkat TCR RNA spiked in from one cell (amid about 980,000 naive cells) was reportedly detectable.

The sequenced sample consisted of naive CD8+ T cells from blood, with Jurkat cell RNA spiked in. Described subset: FACS-sorted CD8+CD4-CCR7+CD45RA+ naive T cells. The V and J genes are TRBV27 and TRBJ2-7; D not resolved. This TCR derives from a human donor in good health. Some libraries in this study had Jurkat cell RNA spiked in. The chain's CDR3 is CASSPTPLATYEQYF. The CDR3 nucleotides are TGTGCCAGCAGTCCTACCCCTCTGGCAACCTACGAGCAGTACTTC.